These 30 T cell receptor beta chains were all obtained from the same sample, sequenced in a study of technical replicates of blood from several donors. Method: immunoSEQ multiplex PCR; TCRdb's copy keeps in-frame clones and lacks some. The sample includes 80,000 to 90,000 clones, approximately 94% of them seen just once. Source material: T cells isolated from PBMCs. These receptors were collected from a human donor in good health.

The CDR3 protein is CASSPDREQAQYF. The DNA for the CDR3 is TGTGCCAGCAGTCCTGACAGGGAGCAGGCCCAGTACTTC. The gene calls are TRBV27 and TRBJ2-5; 7 bases are shared with TRBD1. The junction had 9 bases not matched to a gene; V was cut back by 5 bases and J by 9 bases. Germline values: CDR1 MNHEY, CDR2 SMNVEV (reference sequence). The CDR3 consists of 13 residues.

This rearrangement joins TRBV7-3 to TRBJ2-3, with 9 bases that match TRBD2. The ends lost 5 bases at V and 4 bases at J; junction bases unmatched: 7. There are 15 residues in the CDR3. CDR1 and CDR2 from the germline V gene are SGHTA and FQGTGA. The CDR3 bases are TGTGCCAGCAGCCCTTCCCGCGGGGGGGCAGATACGCAGTATTTT. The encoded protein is CASSPSRGGADTQYF.

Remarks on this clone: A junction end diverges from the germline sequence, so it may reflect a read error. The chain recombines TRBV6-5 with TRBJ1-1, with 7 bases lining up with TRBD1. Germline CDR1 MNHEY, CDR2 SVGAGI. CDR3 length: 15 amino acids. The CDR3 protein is CASSDSYRGVTEAFF. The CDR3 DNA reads TGTGCCAGCAGTGACTCTTACAGGGGAGTCACTGAAGCTTTCTTT.

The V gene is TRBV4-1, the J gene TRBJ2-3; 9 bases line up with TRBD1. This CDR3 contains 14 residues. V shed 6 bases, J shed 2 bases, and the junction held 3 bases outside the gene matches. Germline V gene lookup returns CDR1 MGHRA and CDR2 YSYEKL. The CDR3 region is CASRDRGNTDTQYF. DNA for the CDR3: TGCGCCAGCAGAGACAGGGGGAACACAGATACGCAGTATTTT.

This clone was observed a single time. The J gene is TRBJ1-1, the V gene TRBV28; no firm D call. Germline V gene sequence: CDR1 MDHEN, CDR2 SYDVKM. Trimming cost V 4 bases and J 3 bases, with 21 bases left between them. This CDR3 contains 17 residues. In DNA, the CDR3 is TGTGCCAGCAGTTCGGAGGGCGGTGGATATGGTTACACTGAAGCTTTCTTT. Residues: CASSSEGGGYGYTEAFF. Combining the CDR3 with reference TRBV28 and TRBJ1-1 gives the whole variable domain DVKVTQSSRYLVKRTGEKVFLECVQDMDHENMFWYRQDPGLGLRLIYFSYDVKMKEKGDIPEGYSVSREKKERFSLILESASTNQTSMYLCASSSEGGGYGYTEAFFGQGTRLTVV.

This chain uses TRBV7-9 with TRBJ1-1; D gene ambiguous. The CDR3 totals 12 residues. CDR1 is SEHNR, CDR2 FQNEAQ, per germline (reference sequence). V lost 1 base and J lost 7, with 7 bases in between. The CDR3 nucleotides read TGTGCCAGCAGCTTAGTTAGTGGTGAAGCTTTCTTT. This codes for CASSLVSGEAFF.

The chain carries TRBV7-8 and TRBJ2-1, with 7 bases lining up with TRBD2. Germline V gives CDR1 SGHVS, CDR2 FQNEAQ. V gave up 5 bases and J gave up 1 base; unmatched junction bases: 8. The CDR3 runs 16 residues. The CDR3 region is CASSHTWRESYNEQFF. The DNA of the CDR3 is TGTGCCAGCAGCCACACCTGGCGGGAGTCCTACAATGAGCAGTTCTTC.

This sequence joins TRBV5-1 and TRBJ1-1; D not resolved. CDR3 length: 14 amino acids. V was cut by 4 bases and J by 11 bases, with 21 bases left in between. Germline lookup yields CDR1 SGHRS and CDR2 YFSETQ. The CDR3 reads CASSPLPGALGAFF. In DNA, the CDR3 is TGCGCCAGCAGCCCTCTCCCTGGCGCACTCGGGGCTTTCTTT.

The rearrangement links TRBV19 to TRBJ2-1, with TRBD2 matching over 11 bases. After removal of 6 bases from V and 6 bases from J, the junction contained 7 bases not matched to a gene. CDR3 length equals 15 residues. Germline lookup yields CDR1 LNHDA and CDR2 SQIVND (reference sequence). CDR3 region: CASRTSGRSPNEQFF. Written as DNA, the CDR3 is TGTGCCAGTAGAACTAGCGGGAGATCTCCCAATGAGCAGTTCTTC. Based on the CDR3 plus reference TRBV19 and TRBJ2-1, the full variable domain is DGGITQSPKYLFRKEGQNVTLSCEQNLNHDAMYWYRQDPGQGLRLIYYSQIVNDFQKGDIAEGYSVSREKKESFPLTVTSAQKNPTAFYLCASRTSGRSPNEQFFGPGTRLTVL.

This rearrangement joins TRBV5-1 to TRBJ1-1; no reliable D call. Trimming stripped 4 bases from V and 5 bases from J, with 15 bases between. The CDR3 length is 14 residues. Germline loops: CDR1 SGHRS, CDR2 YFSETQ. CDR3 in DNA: TGCGCCAGCAGCCCCGCAGCCCGCGGGACTGAAGCTTTCTTT. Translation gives CASSPAARGTEAFF.

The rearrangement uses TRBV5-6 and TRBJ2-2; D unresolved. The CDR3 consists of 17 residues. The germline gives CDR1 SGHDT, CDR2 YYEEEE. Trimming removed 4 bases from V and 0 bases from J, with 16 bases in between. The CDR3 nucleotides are TGTGCCAGCAGCCTACCCCACTATTGGGCGAACACCGGGGAGCTGTTTTTT. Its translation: CASSLPHYWANTGELFF. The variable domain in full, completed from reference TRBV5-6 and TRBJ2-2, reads DAGVTQSPTHLIKTRGQQVTLRCSPKSGHDTVSWYQQALGQGPQFIFQYYEEEERQRGNFPDRFSGHQFPNYSSELNVNALLLGDSALYLCASSLPHYWANTGELFFGEGSRLTVL.

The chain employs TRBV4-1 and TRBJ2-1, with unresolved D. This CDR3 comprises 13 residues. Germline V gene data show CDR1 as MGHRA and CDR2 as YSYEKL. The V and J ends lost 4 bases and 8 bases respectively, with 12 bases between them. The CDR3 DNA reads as TGCGCCAGCAGCCCCCTTGGAGAAGATGAGCAGTTCTTC. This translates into CASSPLGEDEQFF.

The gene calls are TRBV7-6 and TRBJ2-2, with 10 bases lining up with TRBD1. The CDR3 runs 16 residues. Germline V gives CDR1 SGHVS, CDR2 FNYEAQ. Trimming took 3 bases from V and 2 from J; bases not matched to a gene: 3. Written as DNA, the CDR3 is TGTGCCAGCAGCTTCGGACAGGGGGGAAACACCGGGGAGCTGTTTTTT. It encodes CASSFGQGGNTGELFF.

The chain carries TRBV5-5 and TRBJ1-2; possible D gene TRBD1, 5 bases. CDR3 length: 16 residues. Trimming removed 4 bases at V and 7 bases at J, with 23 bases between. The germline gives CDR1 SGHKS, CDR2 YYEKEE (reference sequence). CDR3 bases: TGTGCCAGCAGCCGGGGGGGAGGTAATCTCCCCTTTGGCTACACCTTC. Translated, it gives CASSRGGGNLPFGYTF.

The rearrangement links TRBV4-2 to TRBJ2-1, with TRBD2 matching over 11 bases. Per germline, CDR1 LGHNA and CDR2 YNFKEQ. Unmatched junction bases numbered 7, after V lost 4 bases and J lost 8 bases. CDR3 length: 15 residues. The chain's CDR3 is CASSRGLAEEDEQFF. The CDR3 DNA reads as TGTGCCAGCAGCCGGGGACTAGCGGAAGAGGATGAGCAGTTCTTC.

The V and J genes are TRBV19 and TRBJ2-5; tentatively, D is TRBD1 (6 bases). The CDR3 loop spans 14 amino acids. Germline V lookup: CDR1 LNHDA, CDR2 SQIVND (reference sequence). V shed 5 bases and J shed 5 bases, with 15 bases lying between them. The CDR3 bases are TGTGCCAGTAGTTCCTCGGGACACAGGGAGACCCAGTACTTC. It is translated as CASSSSGHRETQYF.

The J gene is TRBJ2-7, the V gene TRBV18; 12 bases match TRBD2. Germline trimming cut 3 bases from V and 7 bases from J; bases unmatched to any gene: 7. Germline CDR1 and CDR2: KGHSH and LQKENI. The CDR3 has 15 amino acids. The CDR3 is CASSPRLAGVGEQYF. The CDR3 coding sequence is TGTGCCAGCTCACCCCGACTAGCGGGAGTGGGTGAGCAGTACTTC.

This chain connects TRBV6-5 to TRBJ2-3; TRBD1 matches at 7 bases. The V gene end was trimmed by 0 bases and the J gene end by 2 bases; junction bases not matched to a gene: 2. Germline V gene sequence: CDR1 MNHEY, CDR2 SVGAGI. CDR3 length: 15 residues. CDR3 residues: CASSYSDRATDTQYF. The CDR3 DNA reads TGTGCCAGCAGTTACTCTGACAGGGCCACAGATACGCAGTATTTT.

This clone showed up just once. The CDR3 DNA is TGTGCCAGCAGCTTCCAGGGGGTGAATAACTATGGCTACACCTTC. Translated: CASSFQGVNNYGYTF. The chain joins TRBV11-1 to TRBJ1-2, with 7 bases that match TRBD1. V shed 3 bases, J shed 1 base, and the junction held 5 bases outside the gene matches. The CDR3 spans 15 residues. In germline, CDR1 is SGHAT, CDR2 FQDESV (reference sequence).

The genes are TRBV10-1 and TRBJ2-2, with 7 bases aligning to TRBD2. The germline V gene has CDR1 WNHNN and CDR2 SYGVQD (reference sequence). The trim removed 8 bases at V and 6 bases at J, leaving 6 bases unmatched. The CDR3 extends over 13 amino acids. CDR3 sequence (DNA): TGCGCCAGCGGTACCGGGAGGTCCGGGGAGCTGTTTTTT. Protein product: CASGTGRSGELFF.

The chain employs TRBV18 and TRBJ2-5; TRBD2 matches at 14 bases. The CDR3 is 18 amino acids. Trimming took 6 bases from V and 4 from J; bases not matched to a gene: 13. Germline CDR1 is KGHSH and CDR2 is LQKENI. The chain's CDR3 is CASSGTSGSVEGTETQYF. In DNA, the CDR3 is TGTGCCAGCTCTGGGACTAGCGGGAGCGTGGAAGGGACAGAGACCCAGTACTTC.

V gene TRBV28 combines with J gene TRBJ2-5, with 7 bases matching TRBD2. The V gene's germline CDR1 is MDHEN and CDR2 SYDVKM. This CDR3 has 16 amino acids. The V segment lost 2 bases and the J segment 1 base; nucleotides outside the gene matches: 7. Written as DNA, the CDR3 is TGTGCCAGCAGTTTAGGTCTAGCGGCCAGCCAAGAGACCCAGTACTTC. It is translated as CASSLGLAASQETQYF.

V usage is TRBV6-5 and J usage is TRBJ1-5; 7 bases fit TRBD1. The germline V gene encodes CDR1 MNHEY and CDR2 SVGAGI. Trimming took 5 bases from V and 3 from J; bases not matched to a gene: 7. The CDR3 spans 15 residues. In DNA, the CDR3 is TGTGCCAGCAGTGGCGGGACAGCGTTCAATCAGCCCCAGCATTTT. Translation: CASSGGTAFNQPQHF.

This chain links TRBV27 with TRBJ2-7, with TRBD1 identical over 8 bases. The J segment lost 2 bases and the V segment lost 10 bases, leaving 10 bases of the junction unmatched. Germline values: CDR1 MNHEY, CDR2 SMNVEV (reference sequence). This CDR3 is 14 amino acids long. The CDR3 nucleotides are TGTGCCACCCAAGGGACAGGAGGGCCCTACGAGCAGTACTTC. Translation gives CATQGTGGPYEQYF.

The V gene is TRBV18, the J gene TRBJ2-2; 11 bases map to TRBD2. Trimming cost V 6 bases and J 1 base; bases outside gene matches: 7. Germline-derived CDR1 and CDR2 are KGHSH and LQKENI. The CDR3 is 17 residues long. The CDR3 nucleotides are TGTGCCAGCTCCCCCAGAACTAGCGGGAGGAACACCGGGGAGCTGTTTTTT. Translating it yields CASSPRTSGRNTGELFF.

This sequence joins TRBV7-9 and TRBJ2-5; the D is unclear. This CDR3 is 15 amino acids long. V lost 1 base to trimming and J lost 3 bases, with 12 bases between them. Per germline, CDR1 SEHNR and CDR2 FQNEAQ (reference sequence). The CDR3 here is CASSLGDFSKETQYF. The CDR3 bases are TGTGCCAGCAGCTTAGGAGATTTTAGCAAAGAGACCCAGTACTTC.

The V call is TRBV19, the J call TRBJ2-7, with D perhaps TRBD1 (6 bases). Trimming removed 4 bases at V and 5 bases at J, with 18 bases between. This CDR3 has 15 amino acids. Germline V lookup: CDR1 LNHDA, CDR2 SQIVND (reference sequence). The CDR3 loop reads CASSSLGTPPNEQYF. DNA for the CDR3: TGTGCCAGTAGTAGTCTCGGGACACCACCTAACGAGCAGTACTTC.

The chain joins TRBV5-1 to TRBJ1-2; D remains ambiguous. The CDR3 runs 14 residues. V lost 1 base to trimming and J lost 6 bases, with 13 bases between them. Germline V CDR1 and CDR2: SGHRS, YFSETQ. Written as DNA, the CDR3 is TGCGCCAGCAGCTTGTTTGTCCCCTCGGATGGCTACACCTTC. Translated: CASSLFVPSDGYTF.

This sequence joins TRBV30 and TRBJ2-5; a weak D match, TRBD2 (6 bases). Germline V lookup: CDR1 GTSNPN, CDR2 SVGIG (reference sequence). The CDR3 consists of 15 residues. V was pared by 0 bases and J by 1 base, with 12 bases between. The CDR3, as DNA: TGTGCCTGGAGTGTATCAGGAGGGATCCAAGAGACCCAGTACTTC. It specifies CAWSVSGGIQETQYF. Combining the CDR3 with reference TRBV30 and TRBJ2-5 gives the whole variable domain SQTIHQWPATLVQPVGSPLSLECTVEGTSNPNLYWYRQAAGRGLQLLFYSVGIGQISSEVPQNLSASRPQDRQFILSSKKLLLSDSGFYLCAWSVSGGIQETQYFGPGTRLLVL.

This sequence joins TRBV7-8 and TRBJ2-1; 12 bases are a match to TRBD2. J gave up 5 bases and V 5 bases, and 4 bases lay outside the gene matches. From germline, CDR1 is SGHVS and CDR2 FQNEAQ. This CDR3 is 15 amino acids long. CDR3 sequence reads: CASSPRLAGDNEQFF. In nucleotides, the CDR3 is TGTGCCAGCAGCCCGAGACTAGCGGGGGACAATGAGCAGTTCTTC.